These 3 T cell receptor beta chains were sequenced from one sample in a study of CD4 and CD8 cells across lung adenocarcinoma regions. TCRdb re-called the PCR reads through MiXCR, storing one row per CDR3 protein. The repertoire holds under 20,000 distinct CDR3 sequences, with about 43% as singletons. Sequencing was done on a sample of CD4+ T cells from the margin of a lung tumor. Receptor source: a male donor with lung adenocarcinoma. The CD4 and CD8 labels of this study may be unreliable.

This clonotype was counted only a few times. The V call is TRBV11-3, the J call TRBJ1-2; 7 bases align to TRBD1. The ends lost 3 bases at V and 6 bases at J; junction bases unmatched: 7. Germline V CDR1 and CDR2: SGHNT, YENEEA. The length of the CDR3 is 14 residues. The CDR3 reads CASSLREGADGYTF. Written as DNA, the CDR3 is TGTGCCAGCAGCTTGCGGGAGGGGGCAGATGGCTACACCTTC.

The chain carries TRBV9 and TRBJ2-3, with D possibly being TRBD1 (6 bases). In germline, CDR1 is SGDLS, CDR2 YYNGEE. The germline V and J ends were trimmed by 0 bases and 2 bases, with 10 bases remaining between them. The CDR3 is made up of 15 amino acids. CDR3 nucleotide sequence: TGTGCCAGCAGCGTAGGAACAGGGCCCACAGATACGCAGTATTTT. It encodes CASSVGTGPTDTQYF.

The V and J genes are TRBV6-1 and TRBJ2-2; TRBD1 or TRBD2 may be the D gene (5 bases each). Germline CDR1 MNHNS, CDR2 SASEGT. Trimming cost V 6 bases and J 16 bases, with 27 bases left between them. This CDR3 region has 15 residues. CDR3 loop: CASRLYSDSTETQFF. The CDR3, as DNA: TGTGCCAGCAGACTTTATAGCGACAGCACAGAGACGCAGTTTTTT.